This TCR beta chain was documented in a study of blood T cell repertoires in COVID-19. Assay used: immunoSEQ multiplex PCR; TCRdb lists only in-frame clones, some missing. The table shows some 300,000 clones, with roughly 89% occurring only once. The study recruited exposed participants who had met a COVID-19 case within 2 weeks before entry. Trimming stripped 0 bases from V and 3 bases from J, with 11 bases between. This CDR3 is 15 amino acids long. CDR1 is SGHNT and CDR2 is YYREEE in the germline V gene (reference sequence). The genes are TRBV5-4 and TRBJ2-3, with D perhaps matching TRBD1 (6 bases). This clonotype originated in a woman in her fifties or sixties who had been exposed to COVID-19. Sequenced input: PBMCs or T cells enriched from blood (not recorded which). CDR3 protein: CASSLGAQGTDTQYF. CDR3 in DNA: TGTGCCAGCAGCTTGGGGGCACAGGGAACAGATACGCAGTATTTT.